A single sample gave rise to the 10 T cell receptor beta chains below, sequenced in a study of CD8 T cells in ankylosing spondylitis. TCRdb independently ran MiXCR on the 5' RACE reads; one entry per CDR3 protein. Altogether about 130,000 distinct CDR3 sequences are present, around 7% being singletons, with the ten largest covering more than 9%. The sequencing input was blood, either unsorted or a sorted T cell fraction (not recorded which). The receptors derive from a male donor with ankylosing spondylitis or in good health (not recorded which).

This clonotype appeared a few times. The V call is TRBV11-2, the J call TRBJ2-3, with 14 positions matching TRBD2. Trimming cost V 5 bases and J 0 bases; bases outside gene matches: 10. The germline V gene has CDR1 SGHAT and CDR2 FQNNGV. This CDR3 is 19 amino acids long. CDR3 sequence: CASSPRTSGRLTSTDTQYF. The CDR3 DNA follows: TGTGCCAGCAGCCCCAGGACTAGCGGGAGGCTAACTAGCACAGATACGCAGTATTTT. The full variable domain, with the rest looked up from reference TRBV11-2 and TRBJ2-3, is EAGVAQSPRYKIIEKRQSVAFWCNPISGHATLYWYQQILGQGPKLLIQFQNNGVVDDSQLPKDRFSAERLKGVDSTLKIQPAKLEDSAVYLCASSPRTSGRLTSTDTQYFGPGTRLTVL.

This clonotype was found many times. The V gene is TRBV5-1, the J gene TRBJ1-1; possible D gene TRBD1, 6 bases. CDR3 length equals 14 residues. Germline V gene data show CDR1 as SGHRS and CDR2 as YFSETQ. Trimming pared 4 bases from V and 0 bases from J, leaving 10 bases between. For the CDR3, the DNA is TGCGCCAGCAGCCTTTGGGACATGAACACTGAAGCTTTCTTT. Residues: CASSLWDMNTEAFF.

Many counts were recorded for this clonotype. The V gene is TRBV20-1, the J gene TRBJ2-4; 11 nucleotides agree with TRBD2. CDR1 is DFQATT, CDR2 SNEGSKA, per germline (reference sequence). There are 17 residues in the CDR3. The V and J ends lost 6 bases and 0 bases, in that order; junction bases with no gene match: 10. CDR3 loop: CSAGGGLAGEAKNIQYF. The CDR3 coding sequence is TGCAGTGCCGGAGGTGGACTAGCGGGTGAAGCCAAAAACATTCAGTACTTC.

This clonotype was found many times. The chain combines TRBV10-3 with TRBJ1-5; no definite D call. This CDR3 is 12 amino acids long. V lost 3 bases and J 6 bases, leaving 6 bases between the germline ends. CDR1 and CDR2 from the germline V gene are ENHRY and SYGVKD. The CDR3 protein is CAISDRIQPQHF. The CDR3 region has the DNA TGTGCCATCAGTGACCGGATTCAGCCCCAGCATTTT.

This clonotype has ten or more counts. The chain recombines TRBV29-1 with TRBJ2-5; a possible D gene is TRBD1 (5 bases). V was cut by 3 bases and J by 6 bases, with 14 bases left in between. The CDR3 contains 13 residues. Looked up from germline, CDR1 is SQVTM and CDR2 is ANQGSEA. The CDR3 loop reads CSVEKAGLKTQYF. The CDR3 DNA sequence: TGCAGCGTTGAGAAGGCAGGGCTAAAGACCCAGTACTTC.

This clonotype was observed many times. The chain is built from TRBV20-1 and TRBJ1-2; D unresolved. The CDR3 extends over 15 amino acids. From germline, CDR1 is DFQATT and CDR2 SNEGSKA (reference sequence). The V and J ends lost 0 bases and 4 bases respectively, with 15 bases between them. The chain's CDR3 is CSARDRTVAFYGYTF. For the CDR3, the DNA is TGCAGTGCTAGAGATAGAACAGTAGCGTTCTATGGCTACACCTTC.

This clonotype was seen repeatedly, ten times or more. V and J are TRBV6-2 or TRBV6-3 and TRBJ2-7, with TRBD1 identical over 11 bases. The CDR3 totals 17 residues. Germline V gene sequence: CDR1 MNHEY, CDR2 SVGEGT. Unmatched junction bases numbered 12, after V lost 6 bases and J lost 2 bases. The CDR3 DNA is TGTGCCAGCAGAGACTCCCTTGGACAGGGGGCCACCTACGAGCAGTACTTC. This gives the protein CASRDSLGQGATYEQYF.

This sequence joins TRBV7-6 and TRBJ1-1, with 8 positions matching TRBD1. Per germline, CDR1 SGHVS and CDR2 FNYEAQ. The CDR3 length is 14 residues. J gave up 3 bases and V 4 bases, and 4 bases lay outside the gene matches. In nucleotides, the CDR3 is TGTGCCAGCAGCTCTGACAGGGGTTACACTGAAGCTTTCTTT. Encoded protein: CASSSDRGYTEAFF.

This clonotype showed up many times. The chain combines TRBV6-4 with TRBJ1-2; D may be TRBD1 (6 bases). The germline V gene encodes CDR1 MRHNA and CDR2 SNTAGT. V lost 2 bases and J 4 bases, leaving 17 bases between the germline ends. The CDR3 is 16 amino acids. The CDR3 DNA reads as TGTGCCAGCAGTGACACGCCCGGGGGGCTCCCCTATGGCTACACCTTC. Translated: CASSDTPGGLPYGYTF.

This clonotype was seen at least ten times. The chain combines TRBV10-2 with TRBJ2-7; unclear D gene. Germline V gene lookup returns CDR1 WSHSY and CDR2 SAAADI. The CDR3 has 11 residues. Trimming removed 2 bases from V and 5 bases from J, with 4 bases in between. The CDR3 region is CASSEIDEQYF. The CDR3 DNA sequence: TGCGCCAGCAGTGAGATCGACGAGCAGTACTTC.